The 3 T cell receptor beta chains below all came from one sample that was sequenced in a study of blood T cells in healthy people across ages. Primed by a sample-barcoded 5' primer and a J-beta primer mix, a second PCR proceeded for roughly 6 to 12 cycles. TCRdb re-analysed the 5' RACE reads in MiXCR, keeping a single row per CDR3 protein. There are 800,000 to 950,000 distinct CDR3 sequences in the sample; around 29% occur only once, and 10% lies in the top ten. This same sample was also part of a study on T cells of mothers and their children.

Sequencing was carried out using blood. These receptors all come from a woman in her forties in good health.

This clonotype was counted a few times. The chain joins TRBV4-1 to TRBJ2-1; 9 bases match TRBD2. The CDR3 spans 16 residues. V was clipped by 4 bases and J by 8 bases; unmatched bases: 12. The V gene's germline CDR1 is MGHRA and CDR2 YSYEKL. The CDR3 bases are TGCGCCAGCAGCCGGCAGCGGGGGGCCATGAACTATGAGCAGTTCTTC. Translating it yields CASSRQRGAMNYEQFF.

This clonotype has just a few counts. The chain uses TRBV4-1 and TRBJ1-2, with TRBD1 matching over 7 bases. The V segment lost 1 base and the J segment 2 bases; nucleotides outside the gene matches: 7. The CDR3 extends over 16 amino acids. Looked up from germline, CDR1 is MGHRA and CDR2 is YSYEKL. CDR3 bases: TGCGCCAGCAGCCAAGTGGTAACAGGGGAAAACTATGGCTACACCTTC. Translation gives CASSQVVTGENYGYTF.

As for this clonotype: One base away lies a much larger clone, so this may be a sequencing read error. DNA for the CDR3: TGCAGTGCTATATACAGGGGCGGGGGGCCCACAGATGCGCAGTATTTT. Translation gives CSAIYRGGGPTDAQYF. V usage is TRBV20-1 and J usage is TRBJ2-3, with D possibly matching TRBD2 (8 bases). Germline loops: CDR1 DFQATT, CDR2 SNEGSKA (reference sequence). This CDR3 contains 16 residues.